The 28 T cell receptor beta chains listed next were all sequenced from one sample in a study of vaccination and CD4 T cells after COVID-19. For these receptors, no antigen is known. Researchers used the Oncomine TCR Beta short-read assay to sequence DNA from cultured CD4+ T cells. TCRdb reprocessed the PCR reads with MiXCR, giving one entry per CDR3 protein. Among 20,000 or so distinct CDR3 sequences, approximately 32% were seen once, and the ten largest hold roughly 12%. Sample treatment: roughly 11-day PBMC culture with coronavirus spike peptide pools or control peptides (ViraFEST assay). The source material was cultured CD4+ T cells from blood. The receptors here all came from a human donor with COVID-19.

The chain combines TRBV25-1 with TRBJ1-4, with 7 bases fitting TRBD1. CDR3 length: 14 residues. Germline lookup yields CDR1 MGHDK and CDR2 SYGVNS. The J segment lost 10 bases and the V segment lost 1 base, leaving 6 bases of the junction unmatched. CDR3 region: CASSEFRSGGKLFF. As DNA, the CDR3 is TGTGCCAGCAGTGAATTTAGGTCAGGGGGAAAACTGTTTTTT.

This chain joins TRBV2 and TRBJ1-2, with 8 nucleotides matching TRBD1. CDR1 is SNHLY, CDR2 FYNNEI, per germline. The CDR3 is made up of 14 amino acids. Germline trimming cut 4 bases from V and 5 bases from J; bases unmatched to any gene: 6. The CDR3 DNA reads TGTGCCAGCAGTGTGGGACAGGCCCAATATGGCTACACCTTC. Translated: CASSVGQAQYGYTF.

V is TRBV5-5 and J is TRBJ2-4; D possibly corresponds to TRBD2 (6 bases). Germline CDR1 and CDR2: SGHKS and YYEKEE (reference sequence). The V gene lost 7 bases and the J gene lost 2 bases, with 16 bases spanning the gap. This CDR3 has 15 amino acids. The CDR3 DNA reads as TGTGCCAGCCGTAACCTCGCGGGGACCAAAAACATTCAGTACTTC. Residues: CASRNLAGTKNIQYF.

The CDR3 region has the DNA TGTGCCAGCAGCCAACGGGACACCTCGGGTCCAGATACGCAGTATTTT. This sequence encodes CASSQRDTSGPDTQYF. V gene TRBV28 combines with J gene TRBJ2-3; D is perhaps TRBD1 (6 bases). The germline CDR1 and CDR2 sequences are MDHEN and SYDVKM. CDR3 size: 16 residues. Trimming stripped 6 bases from V and 4 bases from J, with 20 bases between. Complete variable domain (other parts from reference TRBV28 and TRBJ2-3): DVKVTQSSRYLVKRTGEKVFLECVQDMDHENMFWYRQDPGLGLRLIYFSYDVKMKEKGDIPEGYSVSREKKERFSLILESASTNQTSMYLCASSQRDTSGPDTQYFGPGTRLTVL.

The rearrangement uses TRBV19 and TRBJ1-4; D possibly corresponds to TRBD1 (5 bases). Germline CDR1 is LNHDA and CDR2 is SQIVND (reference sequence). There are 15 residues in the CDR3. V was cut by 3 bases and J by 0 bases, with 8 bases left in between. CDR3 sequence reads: CASSMRGSTNEKLFF. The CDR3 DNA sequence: TGTGCCAGTAGTATGAGGGGCTCAACTAATGAAAAACTGTTTTTT. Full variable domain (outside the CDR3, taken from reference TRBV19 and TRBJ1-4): DGGITQSPKYLFRKEGQNVTLSCEQNLNHDAMYWYRQDPGQGLRLIYYSQIVNDFQKGDIAEGYSVSREKKESFPLTVTSAQKNPTAFYLCASSMRGSTNEKLFFGSGTQLSVL.

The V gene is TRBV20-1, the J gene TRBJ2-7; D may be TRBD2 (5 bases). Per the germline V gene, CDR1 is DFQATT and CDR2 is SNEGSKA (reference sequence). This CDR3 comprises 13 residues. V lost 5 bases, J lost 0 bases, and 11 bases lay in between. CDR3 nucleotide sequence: TGCAGTGCTCCCCGGACTGCCTCCTACGAGCAGTACTTC. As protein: CSAPRTASYEQYF.

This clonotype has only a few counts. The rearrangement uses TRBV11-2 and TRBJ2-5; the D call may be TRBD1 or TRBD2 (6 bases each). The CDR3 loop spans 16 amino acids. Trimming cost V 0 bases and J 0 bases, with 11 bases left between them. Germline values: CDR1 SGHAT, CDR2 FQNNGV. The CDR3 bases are TGTGCCAGCAGCTTAGAACGGGGGCGGTACCAAGAGACCCAGTACTTC. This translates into CASSLERGRYQETQYF.

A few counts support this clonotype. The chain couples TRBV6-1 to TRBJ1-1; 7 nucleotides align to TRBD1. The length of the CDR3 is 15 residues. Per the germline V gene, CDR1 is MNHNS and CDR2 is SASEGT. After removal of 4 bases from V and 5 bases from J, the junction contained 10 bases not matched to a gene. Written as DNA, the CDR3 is TGTGCCAGCAGTGTACGGTCCCAGGGGGGGACTGAAGCTTTCTTT. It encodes CASSVRSQGGTEAFF.

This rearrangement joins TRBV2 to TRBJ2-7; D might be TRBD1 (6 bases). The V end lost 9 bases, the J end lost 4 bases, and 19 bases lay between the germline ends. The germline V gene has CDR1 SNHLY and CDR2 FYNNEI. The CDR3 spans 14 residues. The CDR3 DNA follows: TGTGCCAGTAGCCTCGCCCGGGACAATTACGAGCAGTACTTC. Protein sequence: CASSLARDNYEQYF.

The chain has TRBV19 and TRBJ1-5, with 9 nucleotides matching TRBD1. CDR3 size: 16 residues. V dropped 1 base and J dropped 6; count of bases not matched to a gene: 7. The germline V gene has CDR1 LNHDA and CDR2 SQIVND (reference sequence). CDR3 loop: CASSIGGQGTFQPQHF. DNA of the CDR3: TGTGCCAGTAGTATAGGGGGACAGGGTACTTTTCAGCCCCAGCATTTT.

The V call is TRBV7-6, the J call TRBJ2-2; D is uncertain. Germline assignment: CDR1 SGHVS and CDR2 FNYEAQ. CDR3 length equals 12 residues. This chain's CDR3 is CAGRLNTGELFF. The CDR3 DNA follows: TGTGCGGGCAGACTTAACACCGGGGAGCTGTTTTTT. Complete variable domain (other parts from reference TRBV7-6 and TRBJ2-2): GAGVSQSPRYKVTKRGQDVALRCDPISGHVSLYWYRQALGQGPEFLTYFNYEAQQDKSGLPNDRFSAERPEGSISTLTIQRTEQRDSAMYRCAGRLNTGELFFGEGSRLTVL.

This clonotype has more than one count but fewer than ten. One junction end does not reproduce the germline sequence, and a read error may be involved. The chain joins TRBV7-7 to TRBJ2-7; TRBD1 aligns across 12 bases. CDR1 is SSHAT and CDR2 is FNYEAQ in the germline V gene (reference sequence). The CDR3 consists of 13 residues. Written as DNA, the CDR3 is TGTGCTAGCAGCTTACGGGACAGGGGGCGGCAGTACTTC. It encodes CASSLRDRGRQYF.

The CDR3 region is CASSREGGGGYEQFF. The CDR3 nucleotides read TGCGCCAGCAGCCGTGAAGGGGGCGGGGGCTATGAGCAGTTCTTC. V gene TRBV5-1 combines with J gene TRBJ2-1; TRBD1 or TRBD2 may be the D gene (7 bases each). The germline V and J ends were trimmed by 4 bases and 8 bases, with 19 bases remaining between them. The V gene's germline CDR1 is SGHRS and CDR2 YFSETQ. CDR3 length: 15 amino acids.

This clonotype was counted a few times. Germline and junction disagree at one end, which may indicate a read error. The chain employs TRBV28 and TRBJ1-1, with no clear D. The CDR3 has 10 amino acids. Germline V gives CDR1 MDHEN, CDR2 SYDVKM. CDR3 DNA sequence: TGTGCCAGCGGTTTAAGGAAAGCTTTCTTT. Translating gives CASGLRKAFF.

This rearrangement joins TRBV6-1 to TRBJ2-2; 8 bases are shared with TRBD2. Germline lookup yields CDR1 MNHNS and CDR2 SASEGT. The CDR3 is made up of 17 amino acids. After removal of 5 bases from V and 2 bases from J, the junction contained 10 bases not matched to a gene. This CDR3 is CASSPRPAGGNTGELFF. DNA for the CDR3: TGTGCCAGCAGTCCACGACCGGCGGGGGGAAACACCGGGGAGCTGTTTTTT.

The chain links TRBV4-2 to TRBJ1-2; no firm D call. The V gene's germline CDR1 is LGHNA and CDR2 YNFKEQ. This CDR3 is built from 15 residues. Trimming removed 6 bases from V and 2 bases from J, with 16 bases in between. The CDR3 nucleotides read TGTGCCAGCAGAGAGGGTCCAGCTTTAAACTATGGCTACACCTTC. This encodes CASREGPALNYGYTF.

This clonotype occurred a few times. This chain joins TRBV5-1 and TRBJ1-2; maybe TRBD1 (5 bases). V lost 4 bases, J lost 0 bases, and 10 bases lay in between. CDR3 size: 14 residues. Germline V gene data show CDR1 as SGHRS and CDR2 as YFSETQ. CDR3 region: CASSRETANYGYTF. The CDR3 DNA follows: TGCGCCAGCAGCCGAGAGACAGCTAACTATGGCTACACCTTC.

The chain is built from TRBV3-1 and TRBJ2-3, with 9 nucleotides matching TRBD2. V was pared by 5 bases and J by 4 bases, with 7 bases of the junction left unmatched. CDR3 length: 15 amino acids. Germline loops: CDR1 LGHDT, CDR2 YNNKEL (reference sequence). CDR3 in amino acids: CASSSGLASPDTQYF. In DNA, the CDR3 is TGTGCCAGCAGCTCAGGACTAGCGAGTCCAGATACGCAGTATTTT.

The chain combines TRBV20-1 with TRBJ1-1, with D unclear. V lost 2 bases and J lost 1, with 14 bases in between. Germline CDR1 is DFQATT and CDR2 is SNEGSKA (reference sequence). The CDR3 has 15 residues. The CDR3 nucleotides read TGCAGTGCTAGACACCTTGGACGGCCGAACACTGAAGCTTTCTTT. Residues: CSARHLGRPNTEAFF.

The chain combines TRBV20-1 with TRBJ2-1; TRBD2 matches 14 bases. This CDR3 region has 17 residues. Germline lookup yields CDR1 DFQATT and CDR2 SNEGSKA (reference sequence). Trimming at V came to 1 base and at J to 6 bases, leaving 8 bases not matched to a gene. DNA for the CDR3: TGCAGTGCTAGAGGGACTAGCGGGGGGCCGAAATCCAATGAGCAGTTCTTC. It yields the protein CSARGTSGGPKSNEQFF.

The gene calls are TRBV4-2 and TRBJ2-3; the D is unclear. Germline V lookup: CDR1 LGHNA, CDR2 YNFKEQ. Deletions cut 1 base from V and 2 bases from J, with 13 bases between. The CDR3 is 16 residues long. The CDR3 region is CASSQGGKSPTDTQYF. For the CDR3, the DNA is TGTGCCAGCAGCCAAGGGGGAAAATCGCCCACAGATACGCAGTATTTT.

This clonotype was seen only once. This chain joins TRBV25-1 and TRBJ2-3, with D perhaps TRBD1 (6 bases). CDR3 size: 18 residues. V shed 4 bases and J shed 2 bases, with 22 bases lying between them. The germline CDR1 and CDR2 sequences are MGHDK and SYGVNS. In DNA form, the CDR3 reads TGTGCCAGCAGTGGCCCGGCCCCCGGGGCAGGGGACACAGATACGCAGTATTTT. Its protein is CASSGPAPGAGDTDTQYF.

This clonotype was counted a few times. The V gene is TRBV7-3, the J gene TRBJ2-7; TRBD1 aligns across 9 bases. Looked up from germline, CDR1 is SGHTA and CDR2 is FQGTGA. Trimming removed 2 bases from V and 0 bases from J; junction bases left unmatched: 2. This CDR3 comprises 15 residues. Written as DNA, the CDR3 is TGTGCCAGCAGCTTAGGGACAGGGAGCTCCTACGAGCAGTACTTC. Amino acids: CASSLGTGSSYEQYF. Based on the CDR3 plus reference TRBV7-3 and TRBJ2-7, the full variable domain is GAGVSQTPSNKVTEKGKYVELRCDPISGHTALYWYRQSLGQGPEFLIYFQGTGAADDSGLPNDRFFAVRPEGSVSTLKIQRTERGDSAVYLCASSLGTGSSYEQYFGPGTRLTVT.

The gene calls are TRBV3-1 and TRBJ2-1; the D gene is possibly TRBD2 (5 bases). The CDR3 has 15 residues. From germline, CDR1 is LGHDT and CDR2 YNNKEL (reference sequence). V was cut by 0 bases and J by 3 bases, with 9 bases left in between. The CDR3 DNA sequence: TGTGCCAGCAGCCAAGATCGGACTTACTACAATGAGCAGTTCTTC. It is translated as CASSQDRTYYNEQFF.

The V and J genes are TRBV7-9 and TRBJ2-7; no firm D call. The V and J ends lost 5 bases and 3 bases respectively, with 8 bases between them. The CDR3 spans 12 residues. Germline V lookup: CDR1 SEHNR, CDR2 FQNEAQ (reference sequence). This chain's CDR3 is CASSQNNYEQYF. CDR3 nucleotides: TGTGCCAGCAGCCAAAACAACTACGAGCAGTACTTC.

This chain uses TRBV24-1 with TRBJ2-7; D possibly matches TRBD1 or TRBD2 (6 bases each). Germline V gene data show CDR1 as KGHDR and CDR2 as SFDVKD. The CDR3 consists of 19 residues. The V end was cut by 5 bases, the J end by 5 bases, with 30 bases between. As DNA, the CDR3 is TGTGCCACCAGTGTTCCTCCTATCGGGGGCAGGAGGGTACTCAACGAGCAGTACTTC. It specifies CATSVPPIGGRRVLNEQYF.

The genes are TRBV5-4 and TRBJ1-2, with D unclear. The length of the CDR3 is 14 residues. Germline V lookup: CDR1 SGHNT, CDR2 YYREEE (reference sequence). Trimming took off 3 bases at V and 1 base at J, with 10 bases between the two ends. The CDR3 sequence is CASSSEAGNYGYTF. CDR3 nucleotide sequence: TGTGCCAGCAGCTCCGAGGCGGGTAACTATGGCTACACCTTC.

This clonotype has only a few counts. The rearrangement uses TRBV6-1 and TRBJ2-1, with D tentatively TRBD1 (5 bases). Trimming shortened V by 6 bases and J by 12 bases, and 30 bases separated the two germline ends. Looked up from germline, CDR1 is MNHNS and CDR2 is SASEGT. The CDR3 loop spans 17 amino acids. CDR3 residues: CASSLKQVPPYNVAQFF. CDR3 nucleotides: TGTGCCAGCAGCCTAAAACAGGTCCCCCCTTACAATGTTGCGCAGTTCTTC.